The clone carrying this TCR beta chain was seen only once. It was genomic DNA that served as the template for profiling TCR beta VDJ and CDR3. TCRdb ran MiXCR on the reads and lists one entry per CDR3 protein. This sample yields about 470,000 distinct CDR3 sequences, of which more than 25% are seen a single time; around 0.82% belongs to the top ten. This entry is derived from a study of CD8+CD57+ T cells in acquired aplastic anemia. Previously, flow cytometry had revealed CD8+CD57+ cell expansion in the patients chosen for sequencing. The TCR comes from a human donor with aplastic anemia. The sequenced sample consisted of sorted CD4+, CD8+, or CD8+CD57+ T cells (not recorded which) from PBMCs.

The CDR3 loop reads CASSILQGGNSPLHF. The DNA for the CDR3 is TGTGCCAGCAGCATTCTACAGGGGGGTAATTCACCCCTCCACTTT. The chain carries TRBV7-2 and TRBJ1-6, with 8 bases lining up with TRBD1. Unmatched junction bases numbered 6, after V lost 5 bases and J lost 6 bases. Germline V gives CDR1 SGHTA, CDR2 FQGNSA. This CDR3 contains 15 residues.